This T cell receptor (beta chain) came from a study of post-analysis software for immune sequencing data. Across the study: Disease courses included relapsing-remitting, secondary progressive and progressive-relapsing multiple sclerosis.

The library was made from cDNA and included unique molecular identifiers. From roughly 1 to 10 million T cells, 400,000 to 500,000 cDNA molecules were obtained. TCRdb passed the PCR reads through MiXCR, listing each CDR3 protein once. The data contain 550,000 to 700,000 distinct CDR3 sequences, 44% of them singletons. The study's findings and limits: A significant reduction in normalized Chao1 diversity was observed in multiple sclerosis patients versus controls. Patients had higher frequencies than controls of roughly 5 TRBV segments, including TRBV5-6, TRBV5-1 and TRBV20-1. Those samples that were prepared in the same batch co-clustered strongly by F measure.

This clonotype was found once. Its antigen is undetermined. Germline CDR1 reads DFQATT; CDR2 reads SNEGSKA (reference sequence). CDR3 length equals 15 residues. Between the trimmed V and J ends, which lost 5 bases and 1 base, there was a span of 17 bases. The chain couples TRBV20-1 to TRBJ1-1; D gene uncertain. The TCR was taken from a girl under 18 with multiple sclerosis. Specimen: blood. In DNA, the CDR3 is TGCAGTGCTCGTCGTTGGACGGATTCGAACACTGAAGCTTTCTTT. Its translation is CSARRWTDSNTEAFF.